This T cell receptor (beta chain) was recovered during a study of CD8 T cells in ankylosing spondylitis. With respect to this clonotype: Its antigen is currently unknown.

Libraries of TCR beta came from quantitative 5'-RACE with molecular barcodes. MiXCR was run by TCRdb on the 5' RACE reads, yielding one entry per CDR3 protein. This sample carries about 240,000 distinct CDR3 sequences, over 8.5% of them seen once, and the ten largest clones take 5.5% to 8%. V trimming: 5 bases; J trimming: 2 bases; junction bases outside the gene matches: 11. The CDR3 covers 16 residues. From germline, CDR1 is SGHAT and CDR2 FQNNGV. Findings and caveats of the study: Disease-linked clones, CD8+, were relatively rare in peripheral blood. Significant enrichment of disease-linked clones was reported in matched ankylosing spondylitis synovial fluid. Characteristic, it appeared, of ankylosing spondylitis blood was a TCR beta motif of eight highly homologous variants.

The rearrangement joins TRBV11-2 to TRBJ2-5; 7 nucleotides match TRBD2. The material sequenced was blood, either unsorted or a sorted T cell fraction (not recorded which). This sequence originates from a male donor with ankylosing spondylitis or in good health (not recorded which). CDR3: CASSPGSSGYQETQYF. The CDR3 nucleotides are TGTGCCAGCAGCCCAGGGAGTAGCGGGTATCAAGAGACCCAGTACTTC.